This TCR beta chain was recorded in a study of vaccination and CD4 T cells after COVID-19. Germline loops: CDR1 SEHNR, CDR2 FQNEAQ (reference sequence). This CDR3 has 15 amino acids. Deletions cut 5 bases from V and 5 bases from J, with 18 bases between. On this clonotype itself: The antigen is not known.

The Oncomine TCR Beta short-read assay sequenced DNA from cultured CD4+ T cells. One entry per CDR3 protein, called by TCRdb with MiXCR from the PCR reads. This table has 7,600 or so distinct CDR3 sequences, roughly three fifths appearing once. Regarding treatment: approximately 11-day PBMC culture with coronavirus spike peptide pools or control peptides (ViraFEST assay). The sequenced material came from CD4+ T cells from blood, cultured in vitro. This chain uses TRBV7-9 with TRBJ2-5, with D possibly TRBD1 on 6 matching bases. The source is a human donor who had recovered from COVID-19. This CDR3 reads CASSLQQGPQETQYF. Here the CDR3 DNA reads TGTGCCAGCAGCCTCCAGCAGGGGCCCCAGGAGACCCAGTACTTC.